The next 18 T cell receptor beta chains were all read from a single sample in a study of CD8 T cells in Susac syndrome. RNA was extracted with the RNeasy kit, and a quantity of roughly 0.5 to 1 ug was reverse transcribed using random hexamers. MiXCR, applied by TCRdb to the immunoSEQ multiplex PCR reads, yields one record per CDR3 protein. The sample consists of some 130,000 distinct CDR3 sequences, roughly 94% of them appearing once. The material sequenced was CD4+ T cells from PBMCs. The receptors come from a human donor with multiple sclerosis.

The chain is built from TRBV27 and TRBJ2-3, with 9 nucleotides matching TRBD2. This CDR3 comprises 14 residues. Unmatched junction bases numbered 5, after V lost 6 bases and J lost 4 bases. Germline CDR1 reads MNHEY; CDR2 reads SMNVEV (reference sequence). The CDR3 here is CASRLAGVPDTQYF. CDR3 DNA sequence: TGTGCCAGCAGATTAGCGGGAGTACCAGATACGCAGTATTTT.

This chain joins TRBV12-3 or TRBV12-4 and TRBJ1-5; D is unresolved. The ends were cut back, 3 bases at V and 1 base at J, with 13 bases in the middle. The CDR3 contains 16 residues. In nucleotides, the CDR3 is TGTGCCAGCAGTTTCTTCGGCCGGGTGAGCAATCAGCCCCAGCATTTT. It codes for CASSFFGRVSNQPQHF.

The rearrangement uses TRBV29-1 and TRBJ1-1; D perhaps matches TRBD1 (5 bases). The CDR3 length is 13 residues. The V gene lost 6 bases and the J gene lost 1 base, with 12 bases spanning the gap. Per the germline V gene, CDR1 is SQVTM and CDR2 is ANQGSEA. The CDR3 loop reads CSVRGFSNTEAFF. For the CDR3, the DNA is TGCAGCGTAAGGGGTTTTTCGAACACTGAAGCTTTCTTT.

This clonotype was seen just once. Here the CDR3 DNA reads TGTGCCAGCAGTAAGACGGGGCCTAATGAAAAACTGTTTTTT. Amino acid sequence: CASSKTGPNEKLFF. This chain connects TRBV6-6 to TRBJ1-4; D is possibly TRBD1 (5 bases). This CDR3 has 14 residues. V was trimmed by 5 bases and J by 3 bases, leaving 10 bases between them. Germline V gene sequence: CDR1 MNHNY, CDR2 SVGAGI (reference sequence).

CDR3 amino acids: CASSSLGYTF. CDR3 nucleotides: TGTGCCAGCAGCTCCTTAGGCTACACCTTC. The rearrangement joins TRBV28 to TRBJ1-2, with unresolved D. The V gene lost 6 bases and the J gene lost 8 bases, with 7 bases spanning the gap. This CDR3 is built from 10 residues. CDR1 and CDR2 from the germline V gene are MDHEN and SYDVKM.

This clonotype was observed a single time. This chain joins TRBV30 and TRBJ1-2; no reliable D call. CDR3 length: 12 residues. Germline V gene lookup returns CDR1 GTSNPN and CDR2 SVGIG (reference sequence). Trimming shortened V by 3 bases and J by 3 bases, and 8 bases separated the two germline ends. The chain's CDR3 is CAWRGSDYGYTF. CDR3 DNA sequence: TGTGCCTGGAGAGGGTCGGACTATGGCTACACCTTC.

The genes are TRBV29-1 and TRBJ2-3; D might be TRBD1 (6 bases). The germline V gene encodes CDR1 SQVTM and CDR2 ANQGSEA. Trimming left V 6 bases short and J 13 bases short, with 17 bases between. This CDR3 comprises 11 residues. The CDR3 DNA reads as TGCAGCGTCCTTCAGGGGAATTCTGAGTATTTT. This translates into CSVLQGNSEYF.

The rearrangement links TRBV27 to TRBJ1-2; possibly TRBD1 for D (5 bases). Trimming removed 0 bases at V and 6 bases at J, with 17 bases between. Germline-derived CDR1 and CDR2 are MNHEY and SMNVEV (reference sequence). The CDR3 has 16 residues. CDR3 loop: CASSLSPFGQGHGYTF. The CDR3 DNA follows: TGTGCCAGCAGTTTATCGCCCTTTGGGCAGGGACATGGCTACACCTTC.

The CDR3 reads CASSSRTGGNEQFF. CDR3 coding DNA: TGTGCCAGCAGCTCCCGGACAGGGGGCAATGAGCAGTTCTTC. The rearrangement joins TRBV7-2 to TRBJ2-1; 10 bases align to TRBD1. J gave up 6 bases and V 4 bases, and 3 bases lay outside the gene matches. The germline CDR1 and CDR2 sequences are SGHTA and FQGNSA. CDR3 length: 14 residues.

This clonotype was seen more than once but under ten times. The rearrangement links TRBV5-6 to TRBJ1-2; 7 positions agree with TRBD1. The CDR3 length is 13 residues. Germline CDR1 reads SGHDT; CDR2 reads YYEEEE. Germline trimming cut 0 bases from V and 6 bases from J; bases unmatched to any gene: 2. As DNA, the CDR3 is TGTGCCAGCAGCTTGGACAGGGGCCATGGCTACACCTTC. Translating gives CASSLDRGHGYTF.

The chain joins TRBV7-2 to TRBJ2-7, with D perhaps being TRBD1 or TRBD2 (7 bases each). This CDR3 has 16 amino acids. With 4 bases removed from V and 5 bases from J, the gap between germline ends came to 21 bases. CDR1 SGHTA and CDR2 FQGNSA come from the germline V gene. The CDR3 here is CASSSSGDSANDEQYF. The CDR3 bases are TGTGCCAGCAGCTCCAGCGGGGACAGCGCAAACGACGAGCAGTACTTC.

This CDR3 is CASRLEPGQGNNEQFF. DNA of the CDR3: TGCGCCAGCAGATTAGAACCGGGACAGGGGAACAATGAGCAGTTCTTC. The rearrangement links TRBV5-1 to TRBJ2-1; 10 positions match TRBD1. The V and J ends lost 5 bases and 5 bases, in that order; junction bases with no gene match: 10. The CDR3 has 16 residues. Germline CDR1 reads SGHRS; CDR2 reads YFSETQ.

The chain recombines TRBV6-5 with TRBJ1-1; D not certain. The V gene's germline CDR1 is MNHEY and CDR2 SVGAGI. The V end lost 7 bases, the J end lost 0 bases, and 15 bases lay between the germline ends. This CDR3 comprises 15 residues. DNA for the CDR3: TGTGCCAGCACCCCTGGTAGAGCTATGAACACTGAAGCTTTCTTT. This sequence encodes CASTPGRAMNTEAFF.

The chain couples TRBV20-1 to TRBJ2-1; 11 bases line up with TRBD2. CDR1 and CDR2 from the germline V gene are DFQATT and SNEGSKA (reference sequence). The CDR3 spans 20 residues. The junction had 19 bases not matched to a gene; V was cut back by 3 bases and J by 3 bases. The CDR3 sequence: CSARGVPGLLAGVSYNEQFF. DNA for the CDR3: TGCAGTGCTAGGGGGGTACCCGGATTACTAGCGGGAGTGAGCTACAATGAGCAGTTCTTC.

This chain links TRBV3-1 with TRBJ1-6; no reliable D call. Germline values: CDR1 LGHDT, CDR2 YNNKEL (reference sequence). V shed 5 bases and J shed 5 bases, with 10 bases lying between them. The CDR3 covers 14 residues. The CDR3 reads CASSWKSDNSPLHF. CDR3 nucleotides: TGTGCCAGCAGCTGGAAATCGGATAATTCACCCCTCCACTTT.

The chain links TRBV20-1 to TRBJ1-5; 10 bases are a match to TRBD1. There are 13 residues in the CDR3. Germline CDR1 and CDR2: DFQATT and SNEGSKA (reference sequence). J lost 6 bases, V lost 5 bases, and 4 bases had no gene match. CDR3 DNA sequence: TGCAGTGCTTGGACAGGGGGAAGTCAGCCCCAGCATTTT. Protein product: CSAWTGGSQPQHF.

The V gene is TRBV5-1, the J gene TRBJ2-5; perhaps TRBD2 as D (6 bases). Germline V gene data show CDR1 as SGHRS and CDR2 as YFSETQ. The length of the CDR3 is 15 residues. With 3 bases removed from V and 5 bases from J, the gap between germline ends came to 17 bases. The CDR3 reads CASSSQPGAGETQYF. DNA of the CDR3: TGCGCCAGCAGCTCTCAACCGGGAGCAGGGGAGACCCAGTACTTC.

This CDR3 is CASSQEGWLQGGQETQYF. The CDR3 bases are TGCGCCAGCAGCCAAGAAGGCTGGTTACAGGGTGGACAAGAGACCCAGTACTTC. The chain is built from TRBV4-3 and TRBJ2-5; possible D gene TRBD1, 6 bases. CDR3 size: 18 residues. The V end was cut by 0 bases, the J end by 2 bases, with 19 bases between. Germline CDR1 LGHNA, CDR2 YSLEER.